This T cell receptor (beta chain) was profiled in a study of CD8 T cells in Susac syndrome (dated by TCRdb to 2018 to 2020). Regarding the study in general: Repertoire sequencing was used to test whether CD8+ T cell activation and differentiation in Susac syndrome was antigen driven. Broader findings and caveats from the paper: The number of individuals in the TCR sequencing and HLA analysis was acknowledged as relatively small.

With regard to this clonotype: Its antigen target is currently unknown. No quality values exist for individual bases; no much larger clone is one base distant.

RNA was extracted using the RNeasy kit, and about 0.45 to 1 ug of the RNA was reverse transcribed with random hexamers. TCR beta CDR3 regions were amplified with the immunoSEQ multiplex PCR assay covering 54 Vbeta and 13 Jbeta segments. PCR amplification bias was corrected by using a synthetic template baseline for primer optimization and computational correction. In the authors' own workflow: Reads were assigned to V, D and J genes according to IMGT and analyzed in immunoSEQ Analyzer, with only productive sequences retained. Clonality was computed as one minus Shannon entropy normalized by log2 of the number of productive unique sequences. For each patient and control, public and private clones were evaluated among the 100 most prevalent clones. Clones were defined as Susac-specific when absent from the healthy and MS cohorts, from over 950 published viral clones and from other ImmuneACCESS disease sequences. The raw public reads went through TCRdb reprocessing: fastp at Q25, MiXCR clone calling, in-frame beta chains kept. Identical CDR3 proteins give one entry, which carries the most common genes and DNA. These V and J calls are TCRdb output, not the study's own analysis. Here the sample has 110,000 or so distinct CDR3 sequences; just under 95% occur a single time. Clones ranked in the top ten supply about 0.087% of the sample.

Peripheral blood CD8+ and CD4+ T cells from healthy donors, Susac syndrome patients and multiple sclerosis patients were profiled by high-throughput TCR beta sequencing. Multiple sclerosis controls were treatment-naive patients with stable or active relapsing-remitting disease fulfilling revised McDonald criteria. Bulk CD8+ and CD4+ T cells were purified by magnetic negative isolation, whereas CD8+ TEMRA cells were enriched by FACS. Blood was drawn into EDTA tubes, processed within 24 hours, and PBMCs were isolated by density gradient centrifugation. PBMCs intended for TCR sequencing were frozen in liquid nitrogen and were later thawed in a 37 degrees C water bath. Purity of sorted or isolated CD4+, CD8+ and CD8+ TEMRA cells was at least 90%. The sample taken for sequencing was CD4+ T cells from PBMCs. The TCR sequence derives from a human donor with multiple sclerosis.

The CDR3 in this case is CASSQFLDTQYF. The DNA sequence is as follows: TGTGCCAGCAGCCAGTTTTTGGATACGCAGTATTTT. This chain joins TRBV3-1 to TRBJ2-3, with no confidently assigned D gene. Per the germline V gene (reference sequence), LGHDT is the CDR1 and YNNKEL is the CDR2. Trimming takes 3 bases from V and 6 bases from J, and the germline ends sit 7 bases apart. From its cysteine to its phenylalanine, the CDR3 spans 12 amino acids. Only the CDR3 DNA is retained, 36 bases long and in frame from the first base.